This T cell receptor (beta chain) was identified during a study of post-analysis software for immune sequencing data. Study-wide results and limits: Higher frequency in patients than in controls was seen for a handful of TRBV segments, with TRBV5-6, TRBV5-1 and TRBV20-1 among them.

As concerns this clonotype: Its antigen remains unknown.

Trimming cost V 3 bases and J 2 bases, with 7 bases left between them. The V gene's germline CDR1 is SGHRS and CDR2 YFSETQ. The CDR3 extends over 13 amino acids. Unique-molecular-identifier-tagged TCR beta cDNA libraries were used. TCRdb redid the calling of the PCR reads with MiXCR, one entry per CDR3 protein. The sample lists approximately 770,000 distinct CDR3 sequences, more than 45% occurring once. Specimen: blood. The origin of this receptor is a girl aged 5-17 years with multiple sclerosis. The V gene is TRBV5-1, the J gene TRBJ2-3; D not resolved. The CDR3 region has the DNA TGCGCCAGCAGCTGGACCTTCACAGATACGCAGTATTTT. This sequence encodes CASSWTFTDTQYF.